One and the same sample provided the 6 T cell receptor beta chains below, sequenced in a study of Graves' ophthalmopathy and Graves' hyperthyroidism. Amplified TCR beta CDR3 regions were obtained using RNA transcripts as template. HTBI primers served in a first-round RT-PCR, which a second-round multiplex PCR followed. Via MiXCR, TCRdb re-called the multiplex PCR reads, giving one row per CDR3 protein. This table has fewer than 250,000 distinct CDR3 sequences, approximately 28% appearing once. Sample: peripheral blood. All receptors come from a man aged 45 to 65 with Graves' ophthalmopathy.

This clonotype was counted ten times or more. CDR3 amino acids: CSARVGGLAGLTYEQYF. CDR3 in DNA: TGCAGTGCTAGAGTTGGGGGACTAGCGGGTCTAACCTACGAGCAGTACTTC. V is TRBV20-1 and J is TRBJ2-7, with TRBD2 matching 12 bases. CDR3 length: 17 residues. With 1 base clipped from V and 2 bases from J, the junction kept 9 bases outside the gene matches. Germline V lookup: CDR1 DFQATT, CDR2 SNEGSKA (reference sequence).

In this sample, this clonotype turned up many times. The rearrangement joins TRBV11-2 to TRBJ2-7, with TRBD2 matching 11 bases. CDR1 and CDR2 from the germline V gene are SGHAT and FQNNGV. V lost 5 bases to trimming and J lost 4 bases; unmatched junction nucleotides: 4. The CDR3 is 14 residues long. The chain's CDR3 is CASSTTSGGYEQYF. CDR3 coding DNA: TGTGCCAGCAGCACAACTAGCGGGGGTTACGAGCAGTACTTC. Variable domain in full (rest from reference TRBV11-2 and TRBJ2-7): EAGVAQSPRYKIIEKRQSVAFWCNPISGHATLYWYQQILGQGPKLLIQFQNNGVVDDSQLPKDRFSAERLKGVDSTLKIQPAKLEDSAVYLCASSTTSGGYEQYFGPGTRLTVT.

CDR3 sequence (DNA): TGTGCCAGCAGTTACCCGCGGGGGATGGGCTCCTACGAGCAGTACTTC. Residues: CASSYPRGMGSYEQYF. V gene TRBV6-5 combines with J gene TRBJ2-7; 7 nucleotides align to TRBD2. Germline V gives CDR1 MNHEY, CDR2 SVGAGI. Unmatched junction bases numbered 7, after V lost 2 bases and J lost 0 bases. The CDR3 loop spans 16 amino acids.

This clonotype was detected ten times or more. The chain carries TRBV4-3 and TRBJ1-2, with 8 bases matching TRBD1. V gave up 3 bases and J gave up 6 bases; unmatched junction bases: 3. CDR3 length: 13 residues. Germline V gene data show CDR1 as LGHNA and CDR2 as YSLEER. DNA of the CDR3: TGCGCCAGCAGCCACAGGACAGGGCATGGCTACACCTTC. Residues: CASSHRTGHGYTF.

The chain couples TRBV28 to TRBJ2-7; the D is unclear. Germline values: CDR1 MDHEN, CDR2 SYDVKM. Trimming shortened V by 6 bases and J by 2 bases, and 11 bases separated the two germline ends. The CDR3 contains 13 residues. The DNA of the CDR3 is TGTGCCAGCAGGCGATCCGGCCCCTACGAGCAGTACTTC. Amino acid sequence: CASRRSGPYEQYF.

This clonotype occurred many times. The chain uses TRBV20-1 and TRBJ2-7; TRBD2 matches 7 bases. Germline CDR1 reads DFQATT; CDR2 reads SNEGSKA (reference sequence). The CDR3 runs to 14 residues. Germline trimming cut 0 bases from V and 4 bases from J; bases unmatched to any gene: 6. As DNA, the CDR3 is TGCAGTGCTAGAGATAGCGGGCCCGGTTACGAGCAGTACTTC. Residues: CSARDSGPGYEQYF.